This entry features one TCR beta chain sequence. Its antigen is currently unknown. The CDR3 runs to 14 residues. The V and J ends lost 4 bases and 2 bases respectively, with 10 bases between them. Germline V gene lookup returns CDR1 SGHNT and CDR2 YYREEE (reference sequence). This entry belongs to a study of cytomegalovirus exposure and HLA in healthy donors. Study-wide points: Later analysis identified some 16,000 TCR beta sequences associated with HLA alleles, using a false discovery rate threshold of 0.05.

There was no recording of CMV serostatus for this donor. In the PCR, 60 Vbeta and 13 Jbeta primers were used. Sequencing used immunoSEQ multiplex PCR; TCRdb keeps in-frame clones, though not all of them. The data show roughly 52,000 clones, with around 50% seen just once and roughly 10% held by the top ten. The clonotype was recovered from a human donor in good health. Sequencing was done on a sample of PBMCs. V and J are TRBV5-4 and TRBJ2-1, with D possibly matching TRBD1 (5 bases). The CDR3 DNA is TGTGCCAGCAGCGCATCAGGGACCTACAATGAGCAGTTCTTC. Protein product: CASSASGTYNEQFF.